Reported below is one T cell receptor (beta chain). The sample originates from a study of blood T cell repertoires in COVID-19. Whole-study context: Sample material is recorded as cDNA or gDNA derived from T cells, B-cell-depleted T cells, or PBMCs.

V lost 4 bases, J lost 7 bases, and 6 bases stayed unmatched. The CDR3 length is 15 residues. In germline, CDR1 is LGHDT, CDR2 YNNKEL (reference sequence). Original methodology: Amplification from reference gene primers served as the basis for estimated nucleated cell counts. Repertoires were generated with immunoSEQ multiplex PCR, while TCRdb's copy carries only in-frame clones and drops some. From that table come the V and J calls and clone size; the DNA was used to work out D and trimming. Found here are a few hundred thousand clones, 70% to 90% of them singletons; the top ten hold 3.5% to 4%. The source material was PBMCs or T cells enriched from blood (not recorded which). The chain combines TRBV3-1 (or the pseudogene TRBV3-2) with TRBJ2-7; 14 nucleotides agree with TRBD2. This sequence originates from a woman aged 40 to 49 with acute COVID-19. CDR3: CASSRRLAGGQEQYF. Here the CDR3 DNA reads TGTGCCAGCAGCCGTAGACTAGCGGGAGGGCAAGAGCAGTACTTC.